These 8 T cell receptor beta chains were all obtained from the same sample, sequenced in a study of shared clonotypes between healthy human individuals. Naive-designated CD8 cells lacked CD45RO, were positively enriched for CCR7, and omitted terminally differentiated effector memory CD45RA+ cells. The data were produced by immunoSEQ multiplex PCR, yet TCRdb's version contains in-frame clones alone and is incomplete. The table has around 2.1 million clones, roughly 91% seen once. The sequenced material came from naive CD8+ T cells from PBMCs. The receptors come from a man aged 18-30 years in good health. Some clones in this sample may be carry-over from other donors' samples.

The chain links TRBV4-2 to TRBJ2-2; D is perhaps TRBD2 (5 bases). Per germline, CDR1 LGHNA and CDR2 YNFKEQ. Trimming removed 4 bases at V and 4 bases at J, with 13 bases between. This CDR3 comprises 15 residues. The CDR3 spells CASSLTRSSTGELFF. CDR3 DNA: TGTGCCAGCAGCCTCACTAGGTCGTCCACCGGGGAGCTGTTTTTT.

This chain links TRBV29-1 with TRBJ2-7; 7 positions match TRBD2. V gave up 7 bases and J gave up 3 bases; unmatched junction bases: 6. Germline assignment: CDR1 SQVTM and CDR2 ANQGSEA. The CDR3 runs to 12 residues. CDR3 residues: CSASGARYEQYF. In nucleotides, the CDR3 is TGCAGCGCCAGCGGGGCGCGCTACGAGCAGTACTTC.

A few counts support this clone. The rearrangement links TRBV11-2 to TRBJ1-1; weak D call: TRBD1 (5 bases). V was trimmed by 5 bases and J by 6 bases, leaving 16 bases between them. CDR3 size: 14 residues. The germline V gene encodes CDR1 SGHAT and CDR2 FQNNGV. CDR3 region: CASSPSQGFPEAFF. The CDR3 coding sequence is TGTGCCAGCAGCCCTTCTCAGGGATTCCCTGAAGCTTTCTTT.

A word on this clone: Other nucleotide sequences from this sample produce the same CDR3. The chain joins TRBV9 to TRBJ2-1, with 7 positions matching TRBD2. Germline V gene lookup returns CDR1 SGDLS and CDR2 YYNGEE. The V gene end was trimmed by 0 bases and the J gene end by 6 bases; junction bases not matched to a gene: 3. The CDR3 is 14 residues long. Here the CDR3 reads CASSVGGRGNEQFF. In nucleotides, the CDR3 is TGTGCCAGCAGCGTAGGCGGGAGAGGCAATGAGCAGTTCTTC. The full variable domain, rest sourced from reference TRBV9 and TRBJ2-1, is DSGVTQTPKHLITATGQRVTLRCSPRSGDLSVYWYQQSLDQGLQFLIQYYNGEERAKGNILERFSAQQFPDLHSELNLSSLELGDSALYFCASSVGGRGNEQFFGPGTRLTVL.

The chain combines TRBV27 with TRBJ2-7; tentatively, D is TRBD1 or TRBD2 (5 bases each). The CDR3 consists of 13 residues. The V gene lost 6 bases and the J gene lost 5 bases, with 14 bases spanning the gap. Germline CDR1 is MNHEY and CDR2 is SMNVEV (reference sequence). DNA of the CDR3: TGTGCCAGCAGGAGCCGGGACGGAAACGAGCAGTACTTC. Translated, it gives CASRSRDGNEQYF.

This chain uses TRBV5-5 with TRBJ2-7; D not resolved. The CDR3 covers 14 residues. Germline V gene sequence: CDR1 SGHKS, CDR2 YYEKEE (reference sequence). Trimming cost V 5 bases and J 0 bases, with 12 bases left between them. The CDR3 nucleotides are TGTGCCAGCAGACAAGACTTATCCTCCTACGAGCAGTACTTC. Translated, it gives CASRQDLSSYEQYF.

The rearrangement joins TRBV15 to TRBJ2-1, with D possibly matching TRBD1 (6 bases). The CDR3 has 14 amino acids. Germline V gene lookup returns CDR1 LNHNV and CDR2 YYDKDF (reference sequence). The V end lost 6 bases, the J end lost 1 base, and 10 bases lay between the germline ends. The CDR3 spells CATSPTGSYNEQFF. CDR3 DNA sequence: TGTGCCACCAGTCCCACAGGGTCCTACAATGAGCAGTTCTTC.

This rearrangement joins TRBV28 to TRBJ2-7; TRBD2 matches 7 bases. J gave up 5 bases and V 1 base, and 8 bases lay outside the gene matches. Germline V lookup: CDR1 MDHEN, CDR2 SYDVKM. CDR3 length: 15 residues. The CDR3 DNA sequence: TGTGCCAGCAGTTTATTTCGGGGGAGGGCCCACGAGCAGTACTTC. Amino acids: CASSLFRGRAHEQYF.